These 23 T cell receptor beta chains share one sample of origin, sequenced in a study of CD8 T cells in ankylosing spondylitis. TCRdb re-derived calls from the 5' RACE reads in MiXCR, one entry per CDR3 protein. Among some 270,000 distinct CDR3 sequences listed, more than 25% were seen once. The sequenced sample was blood, either unsorted or a sorted T cell fraction (not recorded which). All receptors derive from a male donor with ankylosing spondylitis or in good health (not recorded which).

V gene TRBV12-3 or TRBV12-4 combines with J gene TRBJ2-2; 8 positions match TRBD2. Trimming took 10 bases from V and 3 from J; bases not matched to a gene: 10. This CDR3 is 15 amino acids long. For the CDR3, the DNA is TGTGCCATACCACGGGGGGGCCTCGACACCGGGGAGCTGTTTTTT. Residues: CAIPRGGLDTGELFF.

The chain uses TRBV27 and TRBJ2-5, with D maybe TRBD1 (5 bases). CDR1 and CDR2 (germline): MNHEY, SMNVEV (reference sequence). The CDR3 runs 13 residues. Trimming took 11 bases from V and 0 from J, leaving 13 bases between them. The CDR3, as DNA: TGTGCCTCCGGTGAAGGGGACCAAGAGACCCAGTACTTC. Its translation is CASGEGDQETQYF.

The chain employs TRBV6-1 and TRBJ2-5, with 7 bases matching TRBD2. V was clipped by 6 bases and J by 4 bases; unmatched bases: 5. The CDR3 is 13 amino acids. Germline-derived CDR1 and CDR2 are MNHNS and SASEGT. CDR3 nucleotide sequence: TGTGCCAGCAGCCCCAGGGAGGGAGAGACCCAGTACTTC. Translating gives CASSPREGETQYF.

The chain carries TRBV5-5 and TRBJ1-6; 7 bases line up with TRBD1. V was pared by 0 bases and J by 13 bases, with 7 bases of the junction left unmatched. Germline-derived CDR1 and CDR2 are SGHKS and YYEKEE (reference sequence). This CDR3 has 14 amino acids. As DNA, the CDR3 is TGTGCCAGCAGCTTGGGGCGGGGCAGGGGGCCCCTCCACTTT. This codes for CASSLGRGRGPLHF.

This rearrangement joins TRBV24-1 to TRBJ1-2; the match to TRBD1 covers 7 bases. CDR3 length: 14 residues. J gave up 6 bases and V 4 bases, and 7 bases lay outside the gene matches. Germline V gene lookup returns CDR1 KGHDR and CDR2 SFDVKD. CDR3 coding DNA: TGTGCCACCAGTGACCTCGACAGGGTACATGGCTACACCTTC. Protein product: CATSDLDRVHGYTF.

CDR3 region: CASSSQGQGFETQYF. In DNA form, the CDR3 reads TGCGCCAGCAGCTCCCAGGGACAGGGGTTTGAGACCCAGTACTTC. The chain is built from TRBV5-1 and TRBJ2-5; 10 bases align to TRBD1. CDR1 is SGHRS, CDR2 YFSETQ, per germline. CDR3 size: 15 residues. The J segment lost 5 bases and the V segment lost 3 bases, leaving 7 bases of the junction unmatched. Full variable domain (outside the CDR3, taken from reference TRBV5-1 and TRBJ2-5): KAGVTQTPRYLIKTRGQQVTLSCSPISGHRSVSWYQQTPGQGLQFLFEYFSETQRNKGNFPGRFSGRQFSNSRSEMNVSTLELGDSALYLCASSSQGQGFETQYFGPGTRLLVL.

V usage is TRBV20-1 and J usage is TRBJ2-1; D is unresolved. Germline values: CDR1 DFQATT, CDR2 SNEGSKA (reference sequence). V was pared by 6 bases and J by 0 bases, with 15 bases between. The CDR3 has 15 amino acids. CDR3 sequence: CSAISLTSSYNEQFF. CDR3 bases: TGCAGTGCCATCAGCCTAACCAGCTCCTACAATGAGCAGTTCTTC.

The V and J genes are TRBV3-1 and TRBJ1-2; 7 bases align to TRBD1. The CDR3 spans 16 residues. Germline V gene data show CDR1 as LGHDT and CDR2 as YNNKEL (reference sequence). The V segment lost 1 base and the J segment 4 bases; nucleotides outside the gene matches: 9. CDR3 loop: CASSQGTGGWLYGYTF. DNA for the CDR3: TGTGCCAGCAGCCAAGGGACAGGAGGATGGCTCTATGGCTACACCTTC.

This rearrangement joins TRBV4-2 to TRBJ2-3; 8 nucleotides match TRBD2. CDR3 length: 16 residues. Looked up from germline, CDR1 is LGHNA and CDR2 is YNFKEQ. Trimming took 0 bases from V and 3 from J; bases not matched to a gene: 5. The CDR3 sequence is CASSQEGERGTDTQYF. The CDR3 DNA reads as TGTGCCAGCAGCCAAGAGGGCGAGCGGGGGACAGATACGCAGTATTTT.

Written as DNA, the CDR3 is TGCAGTGCGTTCCGGGACTCTAGCTCCTACGAGCAGTACTTC. This translates into CSAFRDSSSYEQYF. The genes are TRBV20-1 and TRBJ2-7, with a possible D match to TRBD2 (6 bases). The CDR3 length is 14 residues. Trimming shortened V by 6 bases and J by 0 bases, and 15 bases separated the two germline ends. CDR1 and CDR2 (germline): DFQATT, SNEGSKA (reference sequence).

This clonotype has more than one count but fewer than ten. The chain uses TRBV20-1 and TRBJ2-7, with TRBD1 matching 9 bases. From germline, CDR1 is DFQATT and CDR2 SNEGSKA (reference sequence). Trimming removed 5 bases from V and 6 bases from J; junction bases left unmatched: 8. The CDR3 covers 13 residues. CDR3 loop: CSAGGDRAFEQYF. DNA for the CDR3: TGCAGTGCTGGCGGGGACAGGGCCTTCGAGCAGTACTTC.

The chain has TRBV15 and TRBJ2-5; 7 positions match TRBD1. In germline, CDR1 is LNHNV, CDR2 YYDKDF (reference sequence). This CDR3 region has 13 residues. V was pared by 6 bases and J by 1 base, with 2 bases of the junction left unmatched. As DNA, the CDR3 is TGTGCCACCAGTCCAGGGGGCCAAGAGACCCAGTACTTC. This translates into CATSPGGQETQYF.

A few counts support this clonotype. V usage is TRBV12-3 or TRBV12-4 and J usage is TRBJ2-1; tentatively, D is TRBD2 (5 bases). The CDR3 has 16 amino acids. Between the trimmed V and J ends, which lost 6 bases and 4 bases, there was a span of 19 bases. The CDR3 loop reads CASSNPRRTGYNEQFF. In nucleotides, the CDR3 is TGTGCCAGCAGCAATCCCAGGAGGACGGGATACAATGAGCAGTTCTTC.

The V call is TRBV11-2, the J call TRBJ2-1, with a possible D match to TRBD2 (6 bases). The CDR3 runs 15 residues. The V end was cut by 7 bases, the J end by 8 bases, with 21 bases between. Germline assignment: CDR1 SGHAT and CDR2 FQNNGV. CDR3 sequence: CASNDGGLWSDEQFF. The DNA of the CDR3 is TGTGCCAGCAACGACGGGGGACTGTGGTCGGATGAGCAGTTCTTC.

This chain connects TRBV14 to TRBJ2-1; TRBD1 matches 7 bases. V gave up 2 bases and J gave up 4 bases; unmatched junction bases: 5. This CDR3 has 15 amino acids. Germline V gives CDR1 SGHDN, CDR2 FVKESK. The CDR3 DNA follows: TGTGCCAGCAGCCAACCGGGACAGAGTTACAATGAGCAGTTCTTC. This gives the protein CASSQPGQSYNEQFF.

The chain employs TRBV5-1 and TRBJ2-1, with D possibly being TRBD1 (6 bases). Germline lookup yields CDR1 SGHRS and CDR2 YFSETQ. CDR3 length: 15 residues. With 3 bases removed from V and 0 bases from J, the gap between germline ends came to 10 bases. CDR3 amino acids: CASSWTESSYNEQFF. The CDR3 DNA reads as TGCGCCAGCAGCTGGACAGAAAGCTCCTACAATGAGCAGTTCTTC.

This clonotype was counted a few times. CDR3 in amino acids: CASSPEQGNYGYTF. CDR3 DNA sequence: TGTGCCAGCAGCCCAGAACAGGGCAACTATGGCTACACCTTC. V is TRBV9 and J is TRBJ1-2; the D gene is possibly TRBD1 (6 bases). The CDR3 has 14 residues. Trimming removed 4 bases at V and 2 bases at J, with 12 bases between. From germline, CDR1 is SGDLS and CDR2 YYNGEE.

This clonotype was seen a handful of times. V usage is TRBV7-8 and J usage is TRBJ1-6, with 8 bases matching TRBD1. The CDR3 spans 16 residues. CDR1 is SGHVS, CDR2 FQNEAQ, per germline. The V and J ends lost 3 bases and 7 bases, in that order; junction bases with no gene match: 8. CDR3: CASSLTYRTGNSPLHF. The CDR3 nucleotides read TGTGCCAGCAGCTTGACGTATCGGACAGGGAATTCACCCCTCCACTTT.

This clonotype was seen a few times. DNA for the CDR3: TGCAGTGCTAGGTACGGGACAGTCTACAATGAGCAGTTCTTC. Residues: CSARYGTVYNEQFF. The chain combines TRBV20-1 with TRBJ2-1; 7 bases fit TRBD1. Trimming cost V 3 bases and J 3 bases; bases outside gene matches: 5. Germline lookup yields CDR1 DFQATT and CDR2 SNEGSKA (reference sequence). CDR3 size: 14 residues.

The J gene is TRBJ2-1, the V gene TRBV6-2 or TRBV6-3; 12 bases are shared with TRBD2. J lost 10 bases, V lost 4 bases, and 11 bases had no gene match. The CDR3 has 16 residues. The germline CDR1 and CDR2 sequences are MNHEY and SVGEGT. CDR3 in amino acids: CASSSRLETSGGEQFF. CDR3 bases: TGTGCCAGCAGTTCAAGGTTAGAGACTAGCGGGGGCGAGCAGTTCTTC.

V and J are TRBV6-5 and TRBJ1-1; D is uncertain. Germline assignment: CDR1 MNHEY and CDR2 SVGAGI. With 2 bases removed from V and 1 base from J, the gap between germline ends came to 8 bases. This CDR3 spans 14 amino acids. CDR3 DNA sequence: TGTGCCAGCAGTTACGGACCCGCGAACACTGAAGCTTTCTTT. Amino acid sequence: CASSYGPANTEAFF.

The rearrangement links TRBV3-1 to TRBJ1-6; 7 bases line up with TRBD1. V was pared by 1 base and J by 11 bases, with 11 bases of the junction left unmatched. CDR3 length equals 16 residues. From germline, CDR1 is LGHDT and CDR2 YNNKEL (reference sequence). This CDR3 is CASSQGTGARAAPLHF. DNA for the CDR3: TGTGCCAGCAGCCAAGGGACAGGCGCTAGAGCAGCACCCCTCCACTTT. Variable domain in full (rest from reference TRBV3-1 and TRBJ1-6): DTAVSQTPKYLVTQMGNDKSIKCEQNLGHDTMYWYKQDSKKFLKIMFSYNNKELIINETVPNRFSPKSPDKAHLNLHINSLELGDSAVYFCASSQGTGARAAPLHFGNGTRLTVT.

In this sample, this clonotype turned up a few times. CDR3 protein: CSARDSGSDTQYF. DNA of the CDR3: TGCAGTGCTAGAGATTCAGGGTCAGATACGCAGTATTTT. This chain links TRBV20-1 with TRBJ2-3, with a possible D match to TRBD1 (5 bases). The CDR3 has 13 amino acids. Germline-derived CDR1 and CDR2 are DFQATT and SNEGSKA (reference sequence). With 0 bases removed from V and 4 bases from J, the gap between germline ends came to 8 bases.